This TCR beta chain was identified during a study of T cells in Graves' hyperthyroidism and ophthalmopathy. The study's findings and limits: Stable hyperthyroidism and ophthalmopathy were separated using 13 V-J signatures. Most clonotypes that expanded in the thyroid above 0.001 also showed up in blood.

Regions amplified from RNA transcripts were the TCR beta CDR3 regions. The HTBI primer set was used in a first-round RT-PCR of the TCR CDR3. TCRdb re-called the multiplex PCR reads through MiXCR, storing one row per CDR3 protein. The data show roughly 580,000 distinct CDR3 sequences, roughly 14% seen once. In this sample, this clonotype turned up a few times. Its antigen is not known. V shed 10 bases and J shed 2 bases, with 18 bases lying between them. CDR3 length equals 14 residues. Germline-derived CDR1 and CDR2 are MNHNS and SASEGT. The blood specimen was taken at initial hyperthyroidism diagnosis, before any ophthalmopathy symptoms. The authors obtained PBMCs from over 8 ml of fresh peripheral blood.

V and J are TRBV6-1 and TRBJ2-7; possible D gene TRBD2, 6 bases. The sequenced sample consisted of blood. The clonotype comes from a woman in her twenties or thirties with Graves' hyperthyroidism that later progressed to Graves' ophthalmopathy. CDR3 residues: CATGVRRAPYEQYF. The DNA of the CDR3 is TGTGCCACGGGGGTACGCAGGGCTCCCTACGAGCAGTACTTC.